The clone carrying this T cell receptor beta chain was observed a few times. The antigen is not known. Trimming left V 6 bases short and J 4 bases short, with 18 bases between. The CDR3 spans 15 residues. CDR1 and CDR2 (germline): DFQATT, SNEGSKA (reference sequence). In making TCR beta libraries, quantitative 5'-RACE with molecular barcodes was used. TCRdb called the 5' RACE reads again in MiXCR, with one record for every CDR3 protein. The data hold 700,000 to 1,000,000 distinct CDR3 sequences, with 10% to 15% observed a single time. This specimen belongs to a study of CD8 T cells in ankylosing spondylitis. Study results and caveats: Earlier work had already found some motif variants in reactive arthritis synovial fluid and blood. In peripheral blood, disease-linked CD8+ clones occurred at relatively low frequencies. Significant enrichment of disease-linked clones was reported in matched ankylosing spondylitis synovial fluid. Among TCR beta sequences, a motif of under 10 highly homologous variants appeared characteristic of ankylosing spondylitis blood.

Sequenced input: blood, either unsorted or a sorted T cell fraction (not recorded which). The sequence was obtained from a male donor with ankylosing spondylitis. The chain carries TRBV20-1 and TRBJ2-2, with D perhaps matching TRBD1 (6 bases). CDR3 nucleotides: TGCAGTGCGCATGACAGGTTCTGGAGCACCGGGGAGCTGTTTTTT. Translation gives CSAHDRFWSTGELFF.